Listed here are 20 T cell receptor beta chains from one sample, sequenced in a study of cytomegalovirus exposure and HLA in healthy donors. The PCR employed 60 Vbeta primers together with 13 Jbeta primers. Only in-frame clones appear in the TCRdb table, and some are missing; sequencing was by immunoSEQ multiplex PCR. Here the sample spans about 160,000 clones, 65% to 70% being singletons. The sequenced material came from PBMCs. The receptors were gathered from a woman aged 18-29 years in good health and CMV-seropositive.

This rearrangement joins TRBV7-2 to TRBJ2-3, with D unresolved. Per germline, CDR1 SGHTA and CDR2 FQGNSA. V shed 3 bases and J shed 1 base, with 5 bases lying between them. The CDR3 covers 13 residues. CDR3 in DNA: TGTGCCAGCAGCTTTATAGGCACAGATACGCAGTATTTT. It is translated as CASSFIGTDTQYF.

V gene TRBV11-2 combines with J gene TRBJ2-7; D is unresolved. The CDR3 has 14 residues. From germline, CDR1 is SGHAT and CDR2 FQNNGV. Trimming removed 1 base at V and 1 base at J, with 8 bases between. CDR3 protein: CASSLVLRSYEQYF. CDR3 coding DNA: TGTGCCAGCAGCTTAGTTCTCAGGTCCTACGAGCAGTACTTC.

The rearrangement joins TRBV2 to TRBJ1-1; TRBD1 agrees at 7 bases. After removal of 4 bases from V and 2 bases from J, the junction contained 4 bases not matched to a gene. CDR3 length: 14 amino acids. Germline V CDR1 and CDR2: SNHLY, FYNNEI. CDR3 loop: CASSGQGVNTEAFF. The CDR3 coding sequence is TGTGCCAGCAGTGGACAGGGAGTTAACACTGAAGCTTTCTTT.

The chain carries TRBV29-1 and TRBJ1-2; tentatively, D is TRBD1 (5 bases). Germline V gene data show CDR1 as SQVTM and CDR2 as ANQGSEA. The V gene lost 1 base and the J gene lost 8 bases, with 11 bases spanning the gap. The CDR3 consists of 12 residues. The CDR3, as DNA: TGCAGCGTTGAAGGGGGGGGTGGAGGCTACACCTTC. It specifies CSVEGGGGGYTF.

The CDR3 sequence: CASSMPDRAGELFF. CDR3 sequence (DNA): TGTGCCAGTAGTATGCCAGACAGGGCCGGGGAGCTGTTTTTT. V is TRBV19 and J is TRBJ2-2; 7 bases match TRBD1. Germline loops: CDR1 LNHDA, CDR2 SQIVND (reference sequence). CDR3 size: 14 residues. J gave up 6 bases and V 3 bases, and 4 bases lay outside the gene matches.

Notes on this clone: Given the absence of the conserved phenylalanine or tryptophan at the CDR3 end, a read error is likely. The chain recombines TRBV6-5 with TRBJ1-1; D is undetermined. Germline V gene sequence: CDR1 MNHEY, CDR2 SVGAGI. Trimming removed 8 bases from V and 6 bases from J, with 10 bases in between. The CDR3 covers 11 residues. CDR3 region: CASWYVSEAFV. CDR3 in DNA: TGTGCCAGCTGGTATGTTTCTGAAGCTTTCGTT.

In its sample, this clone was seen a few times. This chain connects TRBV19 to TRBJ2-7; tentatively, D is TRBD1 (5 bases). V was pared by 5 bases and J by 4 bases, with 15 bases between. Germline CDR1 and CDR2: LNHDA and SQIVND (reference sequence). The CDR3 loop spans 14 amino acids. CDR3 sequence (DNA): TGTGCCAGTAGTCCCTGGGGCAGTCGGTACGAGCAGTACTTC. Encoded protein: CASSPWGSRYEQYF.

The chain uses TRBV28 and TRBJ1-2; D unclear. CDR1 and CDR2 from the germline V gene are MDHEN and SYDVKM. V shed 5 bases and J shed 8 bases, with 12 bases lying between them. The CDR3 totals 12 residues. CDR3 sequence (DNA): TGTGCCAGCAGTGCTAGGAATGGGGGCTACACCTTC. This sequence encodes CASSARNGGYTF.

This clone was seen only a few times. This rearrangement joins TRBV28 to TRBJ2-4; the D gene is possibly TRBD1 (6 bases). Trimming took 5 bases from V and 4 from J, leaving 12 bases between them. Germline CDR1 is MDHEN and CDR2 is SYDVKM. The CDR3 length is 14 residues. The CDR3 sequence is CASSPAGQKNIQYF. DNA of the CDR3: TGTGCCAGCAGTCCTGCAGGACAGAAAAACATTCAGTACTTC.

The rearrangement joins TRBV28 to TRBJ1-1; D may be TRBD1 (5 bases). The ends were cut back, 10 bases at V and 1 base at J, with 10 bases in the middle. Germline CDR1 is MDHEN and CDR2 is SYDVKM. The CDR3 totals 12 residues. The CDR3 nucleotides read TGTGCCACCTTTGACAGGAACACTGAAGCTTTCTTT. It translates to CATFDRNTEAFF.

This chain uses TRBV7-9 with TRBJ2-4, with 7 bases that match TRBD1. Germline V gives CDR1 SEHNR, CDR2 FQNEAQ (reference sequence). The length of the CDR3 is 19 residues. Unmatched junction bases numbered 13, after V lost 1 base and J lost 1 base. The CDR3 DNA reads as TGTGCCAGCAGCTTAGTAGTCCCGGGACAGCTGGGGGCCAAAAACATTCAGTACTTC. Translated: CASSLVVPGQLGAKNIQYF. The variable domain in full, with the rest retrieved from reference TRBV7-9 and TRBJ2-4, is DTGVSQNPRHKITKRGQNVTFRCDPISEHNRLYWYRQTLGQGPEFLTYFQNEAQLEKSRLLSDRFSAERPKGSFSTLEIQRTEQGDSAMYLCASSLVVPGQLGAKNIQYFGAGTRLSVL.

CDR3 coding DNA: TGTGCCAGCAACCCTATTAGCGCGAACACCGGGGAGCTGTTTTTT. Translating it yields CASNPISANTGELFF. The rearrangement links TRBV2 to TRBJ2-2, with a possible D match to TRBD2 (5 bases). Germline V lookup: CDR1 SNHLY, CDR2 FYNNEI. V lost 7 bases, J lost 0 bases, and 12 bases lay in between. The CDR3 has 15 amino acids.

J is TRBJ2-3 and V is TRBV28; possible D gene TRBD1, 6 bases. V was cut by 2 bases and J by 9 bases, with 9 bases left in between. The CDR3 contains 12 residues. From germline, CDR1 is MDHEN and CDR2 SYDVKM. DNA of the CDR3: TGTGCCAGCAGTTTAGGACAGAAGACGCAGTATTTT. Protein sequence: CASSLGQKTQYF. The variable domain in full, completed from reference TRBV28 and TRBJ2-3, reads DVKVTQSSRYLVKRTGEKVFLECVQDMDHENMFWYRQDPGLGLRLIYFSYDVKMKEKGDIPEGYSVSREKKERFSLILESASTNQTSMYLCASSLGQKTQYFGPGTRLTVL.

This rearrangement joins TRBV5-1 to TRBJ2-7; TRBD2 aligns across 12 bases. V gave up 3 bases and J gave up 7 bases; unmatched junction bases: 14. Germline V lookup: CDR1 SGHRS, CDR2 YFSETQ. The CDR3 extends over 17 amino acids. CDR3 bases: TGCGCCAGCAGCTGGAGGTTCACTAGCGGGGGGATGGGGGAGCAGTACTTC. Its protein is CASSWRFTSGGMGEQYF.

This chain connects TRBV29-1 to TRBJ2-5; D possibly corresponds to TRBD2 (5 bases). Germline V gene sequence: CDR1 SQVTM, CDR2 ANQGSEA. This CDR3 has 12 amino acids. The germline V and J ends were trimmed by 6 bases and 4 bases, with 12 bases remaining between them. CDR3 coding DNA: TGCAGCGTCCTGGCTAGCCGAGAGACCCAGTACTTC. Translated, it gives CSVLASRETQYF.

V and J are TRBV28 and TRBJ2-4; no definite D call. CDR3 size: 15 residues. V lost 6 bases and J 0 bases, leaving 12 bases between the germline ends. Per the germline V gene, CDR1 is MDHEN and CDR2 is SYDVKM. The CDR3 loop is CASRSRYIAKNIQYF. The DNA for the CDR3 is TGTGCCAGCAGGAGCCGTTATATAGCCAAAAACATTCAGTACTTC.

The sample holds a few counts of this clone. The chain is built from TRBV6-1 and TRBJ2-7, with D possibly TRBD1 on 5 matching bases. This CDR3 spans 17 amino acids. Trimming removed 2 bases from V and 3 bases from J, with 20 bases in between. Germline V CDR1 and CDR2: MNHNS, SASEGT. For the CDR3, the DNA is TGTGCCAGCAGTGAACTTGAATACGACAGAGATCTCTACGAGCAGTACTTC. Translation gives CASSELEYDRDLYEQYF.

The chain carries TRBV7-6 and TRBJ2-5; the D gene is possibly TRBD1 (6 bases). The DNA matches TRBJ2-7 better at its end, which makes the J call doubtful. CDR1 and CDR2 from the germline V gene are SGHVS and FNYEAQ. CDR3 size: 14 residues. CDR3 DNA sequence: TGTGCCAGCAGCCCGGACAGAGCGAATTACGAGCAGTACTTC. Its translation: CASSPDRANYEQYF.

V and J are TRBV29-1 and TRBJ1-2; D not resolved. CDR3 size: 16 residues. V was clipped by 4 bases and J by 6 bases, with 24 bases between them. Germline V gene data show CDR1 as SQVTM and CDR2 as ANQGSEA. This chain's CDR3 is CSVVGDAENFDDGYTF. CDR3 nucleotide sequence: TGCAGCGTTGTCGGAGACGCAGAGAACTTCGACGATGGCTACACCTTC.

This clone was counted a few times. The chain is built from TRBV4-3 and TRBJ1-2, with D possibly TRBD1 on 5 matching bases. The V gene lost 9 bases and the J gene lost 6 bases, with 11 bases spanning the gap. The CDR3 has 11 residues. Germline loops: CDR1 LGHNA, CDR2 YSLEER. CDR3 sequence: CASRGFHGYTF. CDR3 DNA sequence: TGCGCCAGTCGGGGGTTTCATGGCTACACCTTC.